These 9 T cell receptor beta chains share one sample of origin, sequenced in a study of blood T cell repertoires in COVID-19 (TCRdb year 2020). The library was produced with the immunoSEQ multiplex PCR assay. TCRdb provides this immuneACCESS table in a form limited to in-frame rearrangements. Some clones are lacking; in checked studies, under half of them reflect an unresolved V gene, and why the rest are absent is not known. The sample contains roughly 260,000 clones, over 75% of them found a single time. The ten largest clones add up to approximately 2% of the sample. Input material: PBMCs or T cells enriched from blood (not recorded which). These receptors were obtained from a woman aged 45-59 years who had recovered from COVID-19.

The CDR3 DNA is TGTGCCAGCAGCCAAGACAGGGGAAATGGCAATCAGCCCCAGCATTTT. Translation: CASSQDRGNGNQPQHF. V gene TRBV7-2 combines with J gene TRBJ1-5, with 8 bases that match TRBD1. Germline V gives CDR1 SGHTA, CDR2 FQGNSA. The CDR3 is 16 amino acids. Unmatched junction bases numbered 8, after V lost 5 bases and J lost 2 bases.

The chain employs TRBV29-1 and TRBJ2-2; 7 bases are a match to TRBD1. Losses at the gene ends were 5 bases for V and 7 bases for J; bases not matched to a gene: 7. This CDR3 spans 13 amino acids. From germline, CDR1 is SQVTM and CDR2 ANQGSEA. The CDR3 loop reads CSVYRGWDGELFF. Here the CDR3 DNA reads TGCAGCGTTTACAGGGGATGGGACGGGGAGCTGTTTTTT.

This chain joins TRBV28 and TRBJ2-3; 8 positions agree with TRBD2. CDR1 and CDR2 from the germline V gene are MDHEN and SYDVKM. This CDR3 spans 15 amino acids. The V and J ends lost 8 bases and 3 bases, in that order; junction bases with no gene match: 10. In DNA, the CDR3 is TGTGCCAGCTCCCGGGGGGGGAGACAAACAGATACGCAGTATTTT. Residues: CASSRGGRQTDTQYF.

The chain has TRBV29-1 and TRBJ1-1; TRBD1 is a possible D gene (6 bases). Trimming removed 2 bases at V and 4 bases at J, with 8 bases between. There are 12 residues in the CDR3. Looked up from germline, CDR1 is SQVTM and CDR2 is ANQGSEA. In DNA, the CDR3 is TGCAGCGTTGAACAGGGGTTCACTGAAGCTTTCTTT. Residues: CSVEQGFTEAFF.

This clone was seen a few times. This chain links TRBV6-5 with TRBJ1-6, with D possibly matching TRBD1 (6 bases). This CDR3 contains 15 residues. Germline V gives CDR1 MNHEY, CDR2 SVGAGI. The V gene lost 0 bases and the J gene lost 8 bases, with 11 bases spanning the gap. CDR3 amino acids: CASSYSTRGDSPLHF. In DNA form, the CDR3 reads TGTGCCAGCAGTTACTCGACCAGGGGTGATTCACCCCTCCACTTT.

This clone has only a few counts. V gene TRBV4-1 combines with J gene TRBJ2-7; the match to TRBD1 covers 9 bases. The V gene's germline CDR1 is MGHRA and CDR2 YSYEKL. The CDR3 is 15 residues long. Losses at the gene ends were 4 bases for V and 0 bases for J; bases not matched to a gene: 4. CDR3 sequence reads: CASSPGQGSSYEQYF. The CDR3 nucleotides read TGCGCCAGCAGCCCGGGACAGGGTAGCTCCTACGAGCAGTACTTC.

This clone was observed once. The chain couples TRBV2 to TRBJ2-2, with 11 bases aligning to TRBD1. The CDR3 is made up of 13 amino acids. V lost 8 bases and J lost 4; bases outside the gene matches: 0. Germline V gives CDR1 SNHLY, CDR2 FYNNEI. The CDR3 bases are TGTGCCAGCGGGACAGGGGGCACCGGGGAGCTGTTTTTT. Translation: CASGTGGTGELFF.

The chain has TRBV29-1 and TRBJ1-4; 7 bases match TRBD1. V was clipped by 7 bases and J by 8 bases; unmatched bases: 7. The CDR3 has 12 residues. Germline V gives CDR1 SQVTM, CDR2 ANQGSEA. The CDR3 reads CSAEGAEEKLFF. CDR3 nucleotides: TGCAGCGCCGAGGGGGCAGAAGAAAAACTGTTTTTT.

CDR3 sequence reads: CASSWGGGWNTEAFF. For the CDR3, the DNA is TGTGCCAGCAGCTGGGGTGGGGGGTGGAACACTGAAGCTTTCTTT. The chain links TRBV13 to TRBJ1-1, with D perhaps matching TRBD1 (5 bases). The CDR3 is 15 amino acids. Trimming took off 4 bases at V and 1 base at J, with 13 bases between the two ends. Per the germline V gene, CDR1 is PRHDT and CDR2 is FYEKMQ (reference sequence).